This T cell receptor (beta chain) was observed in a study of blood T cell repertoires in COVID-19. Whole-study context: Samples taken during acute and convalescent COVID-19 were collected in the United States, Italy and Spain. In each case, the material was cDNA or gDNA derived from T cells, B-cell-depleted T cells, or PBMCs.

Authors' methods: Amplified reference gene primers provided the basis for estimating nucleated cell counts. Assay used: immunoSEQ multiplex PCR; TCRdb lists only in-frame clones, some missing. That table gives V, J and clone size, and the DNA gave D and trimming. The sample lists more than 95,000 clones, 70% to 90% occurring once. CDR1 SNHLY and CDR2 FYNNEI come from the germline V gene. Trimming at V came to 7 bases and at J to 6 bases, leaving 10 bases not matched to a gene. The CDR3 has 15 residues. The rearrangement uses TRBV2 and TRBJ2-2, with TRBD1 identical over 8 bases. The sequencing input was peripheral blood. The receptor was isolated from an elderly woman with acute or convalescent COVID-19. In DNA form, the CDR3 reads TGTGCCAGCAATGCCGGCAGGGGGCGCGCCGGGGAGCTGTTTTTT. As protein: CASNAGRGRAGELFF.